Presented here are 25 T cell receptor beta chains from one specimen sequenced in a study of blood T cell repertoires in COVID-19. Measured with immunoSEQ multiplex PCR; TCRdb has only the in-frame clones, and not every one. The data contain 250,000 or so clones, approximately 85% of them singletons. Sequencing was done on a sample of peripheral blood. The source is a man at least 80 years old with acute or convalescent COVID-19.

This CDR3 is CASSLERGLSYEQYF. CDR3 nucleotide sequence: TGTGCCAGCAGTCTGGAGCGGGGGCTCTCCTACGAGCAGTACTTC. This chain uses TRBV6-5 with TRBJ2-7, with 8 bases identical to TRBD2. This CDR3 comprises 15 residues. Germline V gene data show CDR1 as MNHEY and CDR2 as SVGAGI. Unmatched junction bases numbered 6, after V lost 5 bases and J lost 0 bases.

The chain joins TRBV27 to TRBJ2-5, with 8 bases matching TRBD1. This CDR3 region has 16 residues. The germline CDR1 and CDR2 sequences are MNHEY and SMNVEV (reference sequence). The junction had 13 bases not matched to a gene; V was cut back by 5 bases and J by 5 bases. CDR3 region: CASSKSRGLGEETQYF. For the CDR3, the DNA is TGTGCCAGCAGTAAGTCCAGGGGGCTGGGTGAGGAGACCCAGTACTTC.

The chain joins TRBV27 to TRBJ1-2, with D possibly matching TRBD1 (6 bases). The CDR3 extends over 14 amino acids. Per germline, CDR1 MNHEY and CDR2 SMNVEV (reference sequence). Between the trimmed V and J ends, which lost 5 bases and 8 bases, there was a span of 18 bases. CDR3 nucleotide sequence: TGTGCCAGCAGTCTAGTAGGGCCCCAGGGGGGCTACACCTTC. Its translation is CASSLVGPQGGYTF.

This clone has a single count. The CDR3 bases are TGTGCAAGTCGCTGTTGGACTAGCGGGAGCCCTGTACAGCAGTACTTC. Translation: CASRCWTSGSPVQQYF. This chain connects TRBV12-2 to TRBJ2-7; the table's TRBD2 call for D was not verified on the DNA. TRBV12-2 is a listed pseudogene. The CDR3 is made up of 16 amino acids.

CDR3 sequence: CASSPYRVSSYNSPLHF. The CDR3 nucleotides are TGTGCCAGCAGCCCGTACAGGGTGAGCTCCTATAATTCACCCCTCCACTTT. This chain uses TRBV3-1 (or the pseudogene TRBV3-2) with TRBJ1-6; a weak D match, TRBD1 (6 bases). Germline V CDR1 and CDR2: LGHDT, YNNKEL (reference sequence). Between the trimmed V and J ends, which lost 4 bases and 0 bases, there was a span of 13 bases. This CDR3 spans 17 amino acids.

Turning to this clone: The sample contains more than one DNA sequence encoding this CDR3. The V call is TRBV6-1, the J call TRBJ1-5; D is unresolved. The germline V and J ends were trimmed by 2 bases and 2 bases, with 4 bases remaining between them. This CDR3 region has 13 residues. The V gene's germline CDR1 is MNHNS and CDR2 SASEGT. The CDR3 sequence: CASSERGNQPQHF. For the CDR3, the DNA is TGTGCCAGCAGTGAACGGGGCAATCAGCCCCAGCATTTT.

V usage is TRBV28 and J usage is TRBJ1-5; D is perhaps TRBD1 (5 bases). Germline lookup yields CDR1 MDHEN and CDR2 SYDVKM. CDR3 size: 12 residues. The V end was cut by 8 bases, the J end by 4 bases, with 9 bases between. CDR3 region: CASLGGNQPQHF. In DNA form, the CDR3 reads TGTGCCAGCCTCGGGGGTAATCAGCCCCAGCATTTT.

V and J are TRBV11-3 and TRBJ1-1; 7 positions match TRBD1. Germline assignment: CDR1 SGHNT and CDR2 YENEEA. This CDR3 contains 15 residues. The junction had 8 bases not matched to a gene; V was cut back by 6 bases and J by 1 base. CDR3 protein: CASSPAGGPNTEAFF. DNA of the CDR3: TGTGCCAGCAGTCCAGCAGGGGGGCCGAACACTGAAGCTTTCTTT.

The V and J genes are TRBV5-6 and TRBJ2-3; 13 nucleotides line up with TRBD2. The CDR3 has 13 amino acids. Looked up from germline, CDR1 is SGHDT and CDR2 is YYEEEE. The ends lost 0 bases at V and 12 bases at J; junction bases unmatched: 1. The CDR3 DNA is TGTGCCAGCAGCTTGGGACTAGCGGGGGGTCAGTATTTT. It is translated as CASSLGLAGGQYF.

The chain couples TRBV27 to TRBJ2-6; D remains unclear. The CDR3 has 14 residues. CDR1 and CDR2 from the germline V gene are MNHEY and SMNVEV (reference sequence). The V end lost 3 bases, the J end lost 1 base, and 4 bases lay between the germline ends. CDR3 loop: CASSFGSGANVLTF. In nucleotides, the CDR3 is TGTGCCAGCAGTTTCGGGTCTGGGGCCAACGTCCTGACTTTC.

This sequence joins TRBV15 and TRBJ2-3, with 8 bases lining up with TRBD1. The CDR3 length is 15 residues. V shed 3 bases and J 8 bases; nucleotides not matched to a gene: 10. Germline V gives CDR1 LNHNV, CDR2 YYDKDF (reference sequence). The CDR3 DNA reads as TGTGCCACCAGCAGGCGGACAGGGTCTATGGGTACGCAGTATTTT. This codes for CATSRRTGSMGTQYF.

CDR3 region: CASSLGGLNTEAFF. CDR3 DNA: TGTGCCAGCAGCTTAGGCGGATTGAACACTGAAGCTTTCTTT. The chain employs TRBV7-3 and TRBJ1-1, with D unclear. CDR3 length: 14 amino acids. Per germline, CDR1 SGHTA and CDR2 FQGTGA. V was trimmed by 2 bases and J by 0 bases, leaving 7 bases between them.

This clone was counted a single time. V usage is TRBV19 and J usage is TRBJ2-7; 7 positions match TRBD1. The CDR3 is made up of 13 amino acids. V dropped 6 bases and J dropped 5; count of bases not matched to a gene: 7. Germline-derived CDR1 and CDR2 are LNHDA and SQIVND (reference sequence). The CDR3 DNA is TGTGCCAGTAGCCCCGCAGGGGGACACGAGCAGTACTTC. Residues: CASSPAGGHEQYF.

The chain has TRBV12-3 or TRBV12-4 and TRBJ2-7; perhaps TRBD1 as D (5 bases). The V and J ends lost 4 bases and 3 bases respectively, with 10 bases between them. The CDR3 has 13 amino acids. CDR3 nucleotides: TGTGCCAGCAGTTCATTCACAGGCTACGAGCAGTACTTC. Translating it yields CASSSFTGYEQYF.

The chain couples TRBV27 to TRBJ1-1, with 8 bases matching TRBD1. Germline CDR1 MNHEY, CDR2 SMNVEV (reference sequence). J was trimmed by 1 base and V by 4 bases; bases with no gene match: 5. This CDR3 region has 15 residues. The CDR3: CASSSQGVENTEAFF. CDR3 nucleotide sequence: TGTGCCAGCAGTTCACAGGGGGTAGAGAACACTGAAGCTTTCTTT.

This clone showed up just a few times. The V call is TRBV19, the J call TRBJ2-7, with 10 bases fitting TRBD1. With V trimmed by 5 bases and J by 1 base, 5 bases remained unmatched. The CDR3 runs to 15 residues. Germline loops: CDR1 LNHDA, CDR2 SQIVND (reference sequence). The CDR3 is CASSDRDRGSYEQYF. CDR3 DNA: TGTGCCAGTAGTGACCGGGACAGGGGTTCCTACGAGCAGTACTTC. The full variable domain, rest sourced from reference TRBV19 and TRBJ2-7, is DGGITQSPKYLFRKEGQNVTLSCEQNLNHDAMYWYRQDPGQGLRLIYYSQIVNDFQKGDIAEGYSVSREKKESFPLTVTSAQKNPTAFYLCASSDRDRGSYEQYFGPGTRLTVT.

The CDR3 here is CASSVGLHNEQFF. For the CDR3, the DNA is TGTGCCAGCAGCGTAGGACTTCACAATGAGCAGTTCTTC. V usage is TRBV9 and J usage is TRBJ2-1; no firm D call. CDR3 length: 13 residues. V was pared by 0 bases and J by 5 bases, with 6 bases between. Germline V CDR1 and CDR2: SGDLS, YYNGEE.

The rearrangement joins TRBV5-1 to TRBJ2-7; 7 nucleotides line up with TRBD1. The V and J ends lost 3 bases and 3 bases, in that order; junction bases with no gene match: 3. The germline V gene has CDR1 SGHRS and CDR2 YFSETQ. The CDR3 contains 13 residues. CDR3 sequence: CASSYRTGYEQYF. CDR3 in DNA: TGCGCCAGCAGCTACAGGACAGGCTACGAGCAGTACTTC.

This clone came up a few times. CDR3 in amino acids: CASTPPGFQPQHF. DNA of the CDR3: TGTGCCAGCACCCCCCCAGGGTTTCAGCCCCAGCATTTT. V is TRBV28 and J is TRBJ1-5; TRBD1 is a possible D gene (5 bases). Germline CDR1 MDHEN, CDR2 SYDVKM. The CDR3 is made up of 13 amino acids. The ends were cut back, 7 bases at V and 6 bases at J, with 13 bases in the middle.

The V call is TRBV5-1, the J call TRBJ2-1; 12 bases fit TRBD2. This CDR3 is 16 amino acids long. Germline CDR1 reads SGHRS; CDR2 reads YFSETQ. V lost 4 bases and J lost 8; bases outside the gene matches: 10. This CDR3 reads CASSLPTSGSIDEQFF. CDR3 DNA: TGCGCCAGCAGCCTTCCGACTAGCGGGAGTATCGATGAGCAGTTCTTC. The whole variable domain, filled in from reference TRBV5-1 and TRBJ2-1, reads KAGVTQTPRYLIKTRGQQVTLSCSPISGHRSVSWYQQTPGQGLQFLFEYFSETQRNKGNFPGRFSGRQFSNSRSEMNVSTLELGDSALYLCASSLPTSGSIDEQFFGPGTRLTVL.

The J gene is TRBJ1-4, the V gene TRBV12-3 or TRBV12-4; D unclear. The CDR3 extends over 12 amino acids. V lost 6 bases and J 3 bases, leaving 5 bases between the germline ends. Here the CDR3 reads CASRAANEKLFF. The CDR3 region has the DNA TGTGCCAGCAGGGCAGCTAATGAAAAACTGTTTTTT.

The chain recombines TRBV28 with TRBJ1-6; D remains unclear. Germline CDR1 and CDR2: MDHEN and SYDVKM. CDR3 size: 17 residues. V lost 5 bases to trimming and J lost 0 bases, with 14 bases between them. The CDR3: CASSPPVGSSYNSPLHF. The DNA of the CDR3 is TGTGCCAGCAGTCCGCCGGTAGGGAGCTCCTATAATTCACCCCTCCACTTT.

This clone was seen just once. The chain combines TRBV6-6 with TRBJ2-2; D remains unclear. CDR1 and CDR2 from the germline V gene are MNHNY and SVGAGI (reference sequence). The CDR3 length is 13 residues. V shed 4 bases and J shed 9 bases, with 12 bases lying between them. In nucleotides, the CDR3 is TGTGCCAGCAGTTCCGACCCTAGGAGGGAGCTGTTTTTT. It encodes CASSSDPRRELFF.

This rearrangement joins TRBV6-1 to TRBJ2-3; D unresolved. Germline values: CDR1 MNHNS, CDR2 SASEGT. The CDR3 sequence is 11 residues long. Deletions cut 2 bases from V and 6 bases from J, with 3 bases between. DNA for the CDR3: TGTGCCAGCAGTGAACCTGATACGCAGTATTTT. Its translation is CASSEPDTQYF.

J is TRBJ1-1 and V is TRBV5-1; D gene unclear. V shed 3 bases and J shed 1 base, with 16 bases lying between them. This CDR3 comprises 16 residues. Germline CDR1 and CDR2: SGHRS and YFSETQ. The CDR3 sequence: CASSSTRTGKNTEAFF. The CDR3 DNA reads as TGCGCCAGCAGCTCCACCCGTACCGGGAAGAACACTGAAGCTTTCTTT.